This TCR beta chain was identified during a study of blood T cell repertoires in COVID-19. The repertoire was sequenced with immunoSEQ multiplex PCR; TCRdb's copy has only in-frame clones and lacks some. The profile shows around 220,000 clones, 65% to 85% of them singletons. The material sequenced was PBMCs or T cells enriched from blood (not recorded which). This receptor was taken from a woman aged 40 to 55 who had recovered from COVID-19.

This CDR3 reads CASSIGTSGEQYF. The CDR3 nucleotides are TGTGCCAGTAGTATAGGGACTAGTGGAGAGCAGTACTTC. The chain uses TRBV19 and TRBJ2-7, with 7 positions matching TRBD2. The ends lost 1 base at V and 7 bases at J; junction bases unmatched: 4. This CDR3 has 13 amino acids. Germline V gene data show CDR1 as LNHDA and CDR2 as SQIVND (reference sequence).